Below, 28 T cell receptor beta chains from the same sample are listed, as sequenced in a study of CD8 T cells in ankylosing spondylitis. TCRdb ran MiXCR on the 5' RACE reads and lists one entry per CDR3 protein. In the table there are approximately 260,000 distinct CDR3 sequences, 15% to 20% of which are singletons. The specimen was blood, either unsorted or a sorted T cell fraction (not recorded which). Every receptor here comes from a male donor with ankylosing spondylitis or in good health (not recorded which).

The V and J genes are TRBV20-1 and TRBJ2-7; D is unclear. The V gene's germline CDR1 is DFQATT and CDR2 SNEGSKA (reference sequence). This CDR3 is 13 amino acids long. Trimming pared 0 bases from V and 2 bases from J, leaving 8 bases between. The CDR3 sequence: CSAREELTYEQYF. The DNA for the CDR3 is TGCAGTGCTAGAGAGGAGTTAACCTACGAGCAGTACTTC.

There are a few counts of this clonotype. The chain combines TRBV27 with TRBJ1-1; 8 bases match TRBD1. Germline V gene lookup returns CDR1 MNHEY and CDR2 SMNVEV (reference sequence). This CDR3 is built from 14 residues. After removal of 7 bases from V and 3 bases from J, the junction contained 7 bases not matched to a gene. CDR3 bases: TGTGCCAGCACCCGGACAGGGCTCCACACTGAAGCTTTCTTT. This encodes CASTRTGLHTEAFF.

The chain joins TRBV15 to TRBJ2-7; D uncertain. The germline gives CDR1 LNHNV, CDR2 YYDKDF (reference sequence). The ends were cut back, 3 bases at V and 5 bases at J, with 8 bases in the middle. The CDR3 consists of 12 residues. The CDR3 DNA sequence: TGTGCCACCAGCAGCGATGTAGACGAGCAGTACTTC. The encoded protein is CATSSDVDEQYF.

The chain has TRBV20-1 and TRBJ1-4; TRBD1 matches 7 bases. Per the germline V gene, CDR1 is DFQATT and CDR2 is SNEGSKA (reference sequence). With 5 bases clipped from V and 5 bases from J, the junction kept 8 bases outside the gene matches. CDR3 size: 14 residues. Here the CDR3 DNA reads TGCAGTGCTTATGGACAGGATAAAAATGAAAAACTGTTTTTT. It codes for CSAYGQDKNEKLFF.

The rearrangement joins TRBV29-1 to TRBJ2-1, with 8 nucleotides matching TRBD2. With V trimmed by 3 bases and J by 0 bases, 7 bases remained unmatched. In germline, CDR1 is SQVTM, CDR2 ANQGSEA. CDR3 length equals 16 residues. CDR3 protein: CSVDLLAEDSYNEQFF. The DNA for the CDR3 is TGCAGCGTTGACCTACTAGCGGAGGACTCCTACAATGAGCAGTTCTTC.

The chain uses TRBV14 and TRBJ2-2, with 9 bases matching TRBD2. The CDR3 consists of 16 residues. The germline CDR1 and CDR2 sequences are SGHDN and FVKESK. V trimming: 0 bases; J trimming: 3 bases; junction bases outside the gene matches: 2. The CDR3 protein is CASSQDLAGYTGELFF. CDR3 nucleotide sequence: TGTGCCAGCAGCCAAGACCTAGCGGGATACACCGGGGAGCTGTTTTTT.

This clonotype showed up just once. The chain uses TRBV7-9 and TRBJ2-3, with TRBD1 matching 7 bases. V dropped 2 bases and J dropped 2; count of bases not matched to a gene: 7. The CDR3 is 16 amino acids. Germline V gives CDR1 SEHNR, CDR2 FQNEAQ (reference sequence). CDR3 coding DNA: TGTGCCAGCAGCTTATTAAAGGGGGCACCCACAGATACGCAGTATTTT. This sequence encodes CASSLLKGAPTDTQYF.

There are many counts of this clonotype. The J gene is TRBJ2-7, the V gene TRBV9, with a tentative D call TRBD2 (6 bases). This CDR3 is built from 14 residues. Germline loops: CDR1 SGDLS, CDR2 YYNGEE. The V and J ends lost 4 bases and 6 bases respectively, with 17 bases between them. The CDR3 region is CASSPPPGDGEQYF. The CDR3 region has the DNA TGTGCCAGCAGCCCTCCCCCGGGGGACGGCGAGCAGTACTTC.

The J gene is TRBJ2-5, the V gene TRBV11-1; D is tentatively TRBD1 or TRBD2 (6 bases each). Germline CDR1 SGHAT, CDR2 FQDESV (reference sequence). V shed 5 bases and J shed 5 bases, with 12 bases lying between them. The CDR3 length is 13 residues. The CDR3 region is CASSPDSGETQYF. For the CDR3, the DNA is TGTGCCAGCAGCCCGGACAGCGGGGAGACCCAGTACTTC.

Ten or more counts support this clonotype. The chain recombines TRBV4-3 with TRBJ2-1; D may be TRBD2 (6 bases). The CDR3 sequence is 17 residues long. The germline V and J ends were trimmed by 0 bases and 4 bases, with 16 bases remaining between them. Germline-derived CDR1 and CDR2 are LGHNA and YSLEER. CDR3 nucleotide sequence: TGCGCCAGCAGCCAAGATCCTGGTGGGAGGCCTTACAATGAGCAGTTCTTC. It encodes CASSQDPGGRPYNEQFF.

This clonotype was detected only a few times. This rearrangement joins TRBV12-5 to TRBJ2-1, with D uncertain. Germline V gene lookup returns CDR1 LGHNT and CDR2 FRNRAP. V lost 2 bases to trimming and J lost 5 bases, with 4 bases between them. The CDR3 totals 12 residues. DNA for the CDR3: TGTGCTAGTGGTTTGTACGACAATGAGCAGTTCTTC. Translated: CASGLYDNEQFF.

This chain joins TRBV2 and TRBJ2-7; TRBD1 matches at 7 bases. J lost 3 bases, V lost 6 bases, and 5 bases had no gene match. Germline V gene lookup returns CDR1 SNHLY and CDR2 FYNNEI. The CDR3 extends over 13 amino acids. CDR3 sequence (DNA): TGTGCCAGCAGGGCCGGGACAGACTACGAGCAGTACTTC. Protein product: CASRAGTDYEQYF.

The J gene is TRBJ2-1, the V gene TRBV29-1; D remains unclear. This CDR3 is 13 amino acids long. Germline CDR1 SQVTM, CDR2 ANQGSEA. The V gene lost 2 bases and the J gene lost 2 bases, with 7 bases spanning the gap. The CDR3 bases are TGCAGCGTTGAACAGCGTACCTACAATGAGCAGTTCTTC. It is translated as CSVEQRTYNEQFF.

This clonotype was counted between two and nine times. The CDR3 DNA sequence: TGTGCCAGCAGCCAGCCTCTAGAACTAGAGACCCAGTACTTC. Residues: CASSQPLELETQYF. The chain is built from TRBV3-1 and TRBJ2-5; D ambiguous. In germline, CDR1 is LGHDT, CDR2 YNNKEL (reference sequence). Deletions cut 3 bases from V and 4 bases from J, with 12 bases between. The CDR3 is made up of 14 amino acids.

The J gene is TRBJ2-1, the V gene TRBV5-1; D may be TRBD2 (6 bases). Per germline, CDR1 SGHRS and CDR2 YFSETQ. V was pared by 3 bases and J by 5 bases, with 18 bases between. This CDR3 comprises 16 residues. In DNA form, the CDR3 reads TGCGCCAGCAGCTGCGGAAGCGGGTGGCCCCACAATGAGCAGTTCTTC. Translating gives CASSCGSGWPHNEQFF.

This clonotype was found a few times. This chain connects TRBV4-3 to TRBJ2-7, with TRBD2 matching 7 bases. The V and J ends lost 1 base and 7 bases, in that order; junction bases with no gene match: 7. CDR1 is LGHNA, CDR2 YSLEER, per germline. There are 14 residues in the CDR3. CDR3 amino acids: CASSQGGGSDEQYF. The CDR3 DNA is TGCGCCAGCAGCCAAGGCGGCGGGAGTGATGAGCAGTACTTC.

The chain is built from TRBV18 and TRBJ2-5; 8 nucleotides agree with TRBD2. J was trimmed by 3 bases and V by 3 bases; bases with no gene match: 21. The CDR3 has 20 amino acids. Per the germline V gene, CDR1 is KGHSH and CDR2 is LQKENI. In DNA, the CDR3 is TGTGCCAGCTCACCCGTTGGGGGGAGCGGGAGAATTCATCAGGAAGAGACCCAGTACTTC. It specifies CASSPVGGSGRIHQEETQYF.

In this sample, this clonotype turned up many times. J is TRBJ2-7 and V is TRBV7-2, with D possibly matching TRBD1 (6 bases). This CDR3 has 14 residues. The germline V gene has CDR1 SGHTA and CDR2 FQGNSA. Trimming left V 5 bases short and J 0 bases short, with 11 bases between. The CDR3 spells CASSTTGISYEQYF. In nucleotides, the CDR3 is TGTGCCAGCAGCACGACAGGAATCTCCTACGAGCAGTACTTC.

This clonotype turned up a few times. J is TRBJ1-5 and V is TRBV5-1; D not certain. The CDR3 is 15 amino acids. Germline CDR1 and CDR2: SGHRS and YFSETQ. V was clipped by 4 bases and J by 0 bases, with 11 bases between them. CDR3 residues: CASSPGGYSNQPQHF. CDR3 DNA: TGCGCCAGCAGCCCCGGCGGGTATAGCAATCAGCCCCAGCATTTT.

This clonotype was counted at least ten times. The chain recombines TRBV4-2 with TRBJ2-7, with D unclear. CDR3 length: 15 residues. Trimming stripped 0 bases from V and 0 bases from J, with 9 bases between. The germline V gene has CDR1 LGHNA and CDR2 YNFKEQ. This CDR3 is CASSQDWQSSYEQYF. The CDR3 coding sequence is TGTGCCAGCAGCCAAGATTGGCAAAGCTCCTACGAGCAGTACTTC.

The rearrangement links TRBV27 to TRBJ1-4; 9 nucleotides align to TRBD1. The CDR3 spans 14 residues. The junction had 2 bases not matched to a gene; V was cut back by 2 bases and J by 7 bases. Germline V lookup: CDR1 MNHEY, CDR2 SMNVEV (reference sequence). The DNA for the CDR3 is TGTGCCAGCAGTTTAGGGACAGGGTTTGAAAAACTGTTTTTT. It translates to CASSLGTGFEKLFF.

V and J are TRBV29-1 and TRBJ2-1; the D is unclear. V lost 3 bases, J lost 0 bases, and 6 bases lay in between. Germline CDR1 and CDR2: SQVTM and ANQGSEA. The CDR3 has 13 amino acids. CDR3 nucleotide sequence: TGCAGCGTTGAGTGGTACTCCTACAATGAGCAGTTCTTC. The encoded protein is CSVEWYSYNEQFF.

The CDR3 DNA reads TGTGCCAGCAGCTTGGTAGCGGGGACCTACAATGAGCAGTTCTTC. Its translation is CASSLVAGTYNEQFF. The chain joins TRBV7-9 to TRBJ2-1, with TRBD2 matching 8 bases. The CDR3 is made up of 15 amino acids. Per the germline V gene, CDR1 is SEHNR and CDR2 is FQNEAQ (reference sequence). Losses at the gene ends were 3 bases for V and 2 bases for J; bases not matched to a gene: 3.

This clonotype was seen only a few times. An end of the junction does not agree with germline; a read error may underlie this. This chain uses TRBV6-1 with TRBJ1-2, with D possibly being TRBD1 (5 bases). Germline CDR1 MNHNS, CDR2 SASEGT. The CDR3 runs to 14 residues. The CDR3 DNA reads as TGCGCAGCCGCCCAACCCGGGGCGGACTATGGCTACACCTTC. Residues: CAAAQPGADYGYTF.

The rearrangement joins TRBV10-2 to TRBJ2-1, with D possibly TRBD2 on 6 matching bases. Per germline, CDR1 WSHSY and CDR2 SAAADI. The CDR3 is 13 amino acids. The germline V and J ends were trimmed by 7 bases and 3 bases, with 10 bases remaining between them. The CDR3: CASNGTFYNEQFF. The CDR3 nucleotides are TGCGCCAGCAACGGGACTTTCTACAATGAGCAGTTCTTC.

This clonotype was counted only a few times. The rearrangement joins TRBV20-1 to TRBJ2-5; TRBD2 aligns across 7 bases. Germline lookup yields CDR1 DFQATT and CDR2 SNEGSKA (reference sequence). CDR3 size: 13 residues. V dropped 4 bases and J dropped 2; count of bases not matched to a gene: 4. The CDR3 reads CSAMASGQETQYF. CDR3 nucleotide sequence: TGCAGTGCTATGGCTAGCGGACAAGAGACCCAGTACTTC.

This rearrangement joins TRBV5-5 to TRBJ1-1; possibly TRBD1 for D (5 bases). This CDR3 is built from 15 residues. The V end lost 2 bases, the J end lost 1 base, and 12 bases lay between the germline ends. Germline V CDR1 and CDR2: SGHKS, YYEKEE (reference sequence). The CDR3 DNA sequence: TGTGCCAGCAGCTTAGACAGCTGGGGGAACACTGAAGCTTTCTTT. This translates into CASSLDSWGNTEAFF.

CDR3 loop: CASSLATDTQYF. The CDR3 DNA follows: TGTGCCAGCAGTCTTGCTACAGATACGCAGTATTTT. This chain joins TRBV27 and TRBJ2-3; no reliable D call. Trimming left V 5 bases short and J 3 bases short, with 6 bases between. From germline, CDR1 is MNHEY and CDR2 SMNVEV (reference sequence). This CDR3 has 12 amino acids.